One and the same sample provided the 20 T cell receptor beta chains below, sequenced in a study of blood T cell repertoires in COVID-19. Data came from immunoSEQ multiplex PCR; TCRdb stores just in-frame clones and leaves some out. The sample shows approximately 190,000 clones, roughly 80% of them seen only once. Sequenced sample: peripheral blood. The receptors here all came from a woman aged 25 to 39 with acute or convalescent COVID-19.

V gene TRBV19 combines with J gene TRBJ2-7; possible D gene TRBD2, 6 bases. The V and J ends lost 2 bases and 0 bases respectively, with 11 bases between them. The CDR3 runs 15 residues. Germline V gives CDR1 LNHDA, CDR2 SQIVND (reference sequence). CDR3 coding DNA: TGTGCCAGTAGTATATCGGGGGTGAGCTCCTACGAGCAGTACTTC. Amino acid sequence: CASSISGVSSYEQYF. The full variable domain, its missing parts supplied by reference TRBV19 and TRBJ2-7, is DGGITQSPKYLFRKEGQNVTLSCEQNLNHDAMYWYRQDPGQGLRLIYYSQIVNDFQKGDIAEGYSVSREKKESFPLTVTSAQKNPTAFYLCASSISGVSSYEQYFGPGTRLTVT.

A single count supports this clone. This sequence joins TRBV27 and TRBJ1-2, with D possibly TRBD1 on 5 matching bases. Germline lookup yields CDR1 MNHEY and CDR2 SMNVEV (reference sequence). Trimming took off 6 bases at V and 5 bases at J, with 10 bases between the two ends. This CDR3 is 12 amino acids long. CDR3 DNA: TGTGCCAGCAGCGACAAGGGGTATGGCTACACCTTC. Its protein is CASSDKGYGYTF.

V is TRBV28 and J is TRBJ2-2; 7 bases match TRBD1. V shed 8 bases and J 0 bases; nucleotides not matched to a gene: 3. The CDR3 runs to 14 residues. Germline CDR1 and CDR2: MDHEN and SYDVKM. The CDR3 reads CASWDSANTGELFF. DNA of the CDR3: TGTGCCAGCTGGGACAGCGCGAACACCGGGGAGCTGTTTTTT.

This clone was seen only a few times. The chain couples TRBV5-4 to TRBJ1-6; D gene unclear. V was pared by 0 bases and J by 7 bases, with 5 bases between. CDR3 length: 13 residues. CDR1 is SGHNT and CDR2 is YYREEE in the germline V gene (reference sequence). CDR3 bases: TGTGCCAGCAGCTTGGACAGAAATTCACCCCTCCACTTT. It is translated as CASSLDRNSPLHF.

The chain uses TRBV28 and TRBJ1-5; 9 nucleotides line up with TRBD1. In germline, CDR1 is MDHEN, CDR2 SYDVKM. The trim removed 5 bases at V and 5 bases at J, leaving 7 bases unmatched. The CDR3 length is 15 residues. The CDR3, as DNA: TGTGCCAGCAGTCCAGGGACAGGGTGGTATCAGCCCCAGCATTTT. It translates to CASSPGTGWYQPQHF.

J is TRBJ2-5 and V is TRBV4-2; TRBD1 aligns across 9 bases. Germline values: CDR1 LGHNA, CDR2 YNFKEQ. Germline trimming cut 4 bases from V and 3 bases from J; bases unmatched to any gene: 3. This CDR3 has 14 residues. CDR3 sequence: CASSRGQGEETQYF. For the CDR3, the DNA is TGTGCCAGCAGCCGGGGACAGGGTGAAGAGACCCAGTACTTC.

The V call is TRBV5-1, the J call TRBJ2-4; the D is unclear. This CDR3 has 13 amino acids. Trimming took 0 bases from V and 10 from J, leaving 11 bases between them. In germline, CDR1 is SGHRS, CDR2 YFSETQ. The CDR3 DNA reads as TGCGCCAGCAGCTTGGGAGATGCCGCGATTCAGTACTTC. Translated, it gives CASSLGDAAIQYF.

The chain has TRBV11-2 and TRBJ1-2, with a weak D call TRBD1 (6 bases). Germline V gives CDR1 SGHAT, CDR2 FQNNGV. The CDR3 has 13 amino acids. The V end lost 2 bases, the J end lost 7 bases, and 11 bases lay between the germline ends. The CDR3 here is CASSLRQGLGYTF. The CDR3 bases are TGTGCCAGCAGCTTAAGGCAGGGGCTTGGCTACACCTTC.

In the case of this clone: Other DNA sequences from this sample encode an identical CDR3 as well. The chain couples TRBV5-1 to TRBJ2-7; TRBD1 might be the D (6 bases). The CDR3 consists of 14 residues. Germline values: CDR1 SGHRS, CDR2 YFSETQ. Trimming pared 0 bases from V and 4 bases from J, leaving 11 bases between. CDR3 bases: TGCGCCAGCAGCTTGGCCCAGGGGCGGTACGAGCAGTACTTC. This gives the protein CASSLAQGRYEQYF.

The table lists this clone with a few counts. CDR3 loop: CASSYRTSSGANVLTF. As DNA, the CDR3 is TGTGCCAGCAGTTACAGAACAAGCTCTGGGGCCAACGTCCTGACTTTC. The J gene is TRBJ2-6, the V gene TRBV6-5; no reliable D call. Per germline, CDR1 MNHEY and CDR2 SVGAGI. The CDR3 is made up of 16 amino acids. Deletions cut 2 bases from V and 0 bases from J, with 8 bases between.

J is TRBJ1-4 and V is TRBV4-3, with D possibly being TRBD1 (5 bases). The CDR3 has 15 residues. Germline V lookup: CDR1 LGHNA, CDR2 YSLEER. Between the trimmed V and J ends, which lost 0 bases and 8 bases, there was a span of 13 bases. This CDR3 is CASSQEGRQTEKLFF. The CDR3 DNA reads TGCGCCAGCAGCCAAGAAGGGCGACAGACGGAAAAACTGTTTTTT.

This chain links TRBV9 with TRBJ1-2; 9 nucleotides line up with TRBD1. V gave up 3 bases and J gave up 8 bases; unmatched junction bases: 8. Looked up from germline, CDR1 is SGDLS and CDR2 is YYNGEE. The CDR3 loop spans 14 amino acids. CDR3 sequence reads: CASSGTGTGFGYTF. In DNA form, the CDR3 reads TGTGCCAGCAGCGGAACCGGGACAGGGTTCGGCTACACCTTC.

The chain uses TRBV30 and TRBJ2-2; D call uncertain. Germline CDR1 and CDR2: GTSNPN and SVGIG (reference sequence). The CDR3 contains 13 residues. The V and J ends lost 4 bases and 4 bases respectively, with 10 bases between them. The CDR3 DNA is TGTGCCTGGACCTTGATGAGCACCGGGGAGCTGTTTTTT. Translating gives CAWTLMSTGELFF. Full variable domain (missing parts from reference TRBV30 and TRBJ2-2): SQTIHQWPATLVQPVGSPLSLECTVEGTSNPNLYWYRQAAGRGLQLLFYSVGIGQISSEVPQNLSASRPQDRQFILSSKKLLLSDSGFYLCAWTLMSTGELFFGEGSRLTVL.

The chain uses TRBV9 and TRBJ2-3; D is possibly TRBD2 (6 bases). CDR3 length equals 16 residues. Germline loops: CDR1 SGDLS, CDR2 YYNGEE. The V end was cut by 4 bases, the J end by 9 bases, with 24 bases between. The DNA for the CDR3 is TGTGCCAGCAGCCCCATGGCCGGGACTGGGCCGGGGACGCAGTATTTT. Translation gives CASSPMAGTGPGTQYF.

The V and J genes are TRBV9 and TRBJ2-1; 13 nucleotides align to TRBD2. The junction had 6 bases not matched to a gene; V was cut back by 4 bases and J by 2 bases. CDR3 size: 17 residues. Germline CDR1 SGDLS, CDR2 YYNGEE. The CDR3 region has the DNA TGTGCCAGCAGCTCCCGACTAGCGGGGGGTACCTACAATGAGCAGTTCTTC. Encoded protein: CASSSRLAGGTYNEQFF.

As DNA, the CDR3 is TGTGCCAGTAGTCTGGACAGTAACACCGGGGAGCTGTTTTTT. Translation gives CASSLDSNTGELFF. The chain carries TRBV19 and TRBJ2-2, with D possibly being TRBD1 (6 bases). Germline CDR1 and CDR2: LNHDA and SQIVND (reference sequence). The CDR3 consists of 14 residues. The V and J ends lost 5 bases and 2 bases respectively, with 9 bases between them.

The chain has TRBV15 and TRBJ1-2; D possibly corresponds to TRBD1 (5 bases). The CDR3 is 14 amino acids. Germline lookup yields CDR1 LNHNV and CDR2 YYDKDF (reference sequence). Trimming took 1 base from V and 2 from J, leaving 8 bases between them. CDR3: CATSRVGQNYGYTF. CDR3 nucleotides: TGTGCCACCAGCAGAGTGGGGCAGAACTATGGCTACACCTTC.

The chain joins TRBV7-2 to TRBJ2-3, with 9 bases fitting TRBD2. This CDR3 region has 15 residues. V was pared by 5 bases and J by 2 bases, with 5 bases of the junction left unmatched. Germline assignment: CDR1 SGHTA and CDR2 FQGNSA. The CDR3 sequence: CASSLSGSPTDTQYF. The CDR3 region has the DNA TGTGCCAGCAGCCTTAGCGGGAGTCCCACAGATACGCAGTATTTT.

J is TRBJ2-1 and V is TRBV19, with D possibly being TRBD2 (6 bases). The CDR3 has 15 amino acids. V shed 3 bases and J shed 0 bases, with 9 bases lying between them. The germline gives CDR1 LNHDA, CDR2 SQIVND (reference sequence). CDR3 sequence reads: CASSMGTPSYNEQFF. The CDR3 DNA reads TGTGCCAGTAGTATGGGGACTCCCTCCTACAATGAGCAGTTCTTC.

The chain uses TRBV7-8 and TRBJ1-5; no reliable D call. The CDR3 runs 17 residues. Germline values: CDR1 SGHVS, CDR2 FQNEAQ. Trimming took off 1 base at V and 4 bases at J, with 17 bases between the two ends. The CDR3 DNA reads as TGTGCCAGCAGCTTAGTCCGGCAGTCGGGTAAAAATCAGCCCCAGCATTTT. Translating gives CASSLVRQSGKNQPQHF.